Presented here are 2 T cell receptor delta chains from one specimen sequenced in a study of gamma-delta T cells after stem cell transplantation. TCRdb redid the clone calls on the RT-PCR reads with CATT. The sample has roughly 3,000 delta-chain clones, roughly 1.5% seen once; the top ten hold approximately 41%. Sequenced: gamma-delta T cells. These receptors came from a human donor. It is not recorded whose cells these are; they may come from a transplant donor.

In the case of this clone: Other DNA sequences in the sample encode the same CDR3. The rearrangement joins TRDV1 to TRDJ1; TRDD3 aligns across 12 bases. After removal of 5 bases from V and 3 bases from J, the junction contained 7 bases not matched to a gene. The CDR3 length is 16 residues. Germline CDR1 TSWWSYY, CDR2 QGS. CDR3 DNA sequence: TGTGCTCTTGGGTTCTTACTGGGGGATACCCCCGATAAACTCATCTTT. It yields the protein CALGFLLGDTPDKLIF.

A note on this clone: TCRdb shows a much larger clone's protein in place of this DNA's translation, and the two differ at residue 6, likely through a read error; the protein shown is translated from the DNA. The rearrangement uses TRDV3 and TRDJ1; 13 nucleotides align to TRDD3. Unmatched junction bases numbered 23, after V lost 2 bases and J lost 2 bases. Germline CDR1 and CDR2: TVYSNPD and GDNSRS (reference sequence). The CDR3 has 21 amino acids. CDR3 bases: TGTGCCTTTCCGACCTACCGACAGCCCCGTACTGGGGGATACGGGACCGATAAACTCATCTTT. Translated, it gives CAFPTYRQPRTGGYGTDKLIF.